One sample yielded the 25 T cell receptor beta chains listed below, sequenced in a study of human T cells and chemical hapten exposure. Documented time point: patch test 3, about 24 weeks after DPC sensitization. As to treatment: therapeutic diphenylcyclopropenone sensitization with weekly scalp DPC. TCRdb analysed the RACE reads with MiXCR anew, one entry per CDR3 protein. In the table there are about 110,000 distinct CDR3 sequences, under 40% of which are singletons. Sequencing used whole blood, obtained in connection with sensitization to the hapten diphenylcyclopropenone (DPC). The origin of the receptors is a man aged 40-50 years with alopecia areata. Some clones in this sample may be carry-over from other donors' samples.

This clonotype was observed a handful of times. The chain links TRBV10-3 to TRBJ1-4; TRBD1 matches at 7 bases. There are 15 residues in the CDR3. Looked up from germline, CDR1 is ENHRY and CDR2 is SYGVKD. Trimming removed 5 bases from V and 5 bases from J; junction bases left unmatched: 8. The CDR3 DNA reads TGTGCCATCAGTCCCGCGACAGGGAGAAATGAAAAACTGTTTTTT. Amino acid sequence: CAISPATGRNEKLFF.

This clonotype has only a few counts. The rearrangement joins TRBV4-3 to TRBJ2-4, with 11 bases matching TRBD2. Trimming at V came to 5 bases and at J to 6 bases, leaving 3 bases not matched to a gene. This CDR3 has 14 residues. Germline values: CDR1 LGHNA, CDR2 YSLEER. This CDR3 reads CASSTGTSGNIQYF. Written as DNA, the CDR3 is TGCGCCAGCAGCACAGGGACTAGCGGAAACATTCAGTACTTC.

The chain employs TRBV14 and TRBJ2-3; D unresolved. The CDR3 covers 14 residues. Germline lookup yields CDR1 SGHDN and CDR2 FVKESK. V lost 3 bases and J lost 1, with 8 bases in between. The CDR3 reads CASSQTVGTDTQYF. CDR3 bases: TGTGCCAGCAGCCAGACCGTGGGCACAGATACGCAGTATTTT.

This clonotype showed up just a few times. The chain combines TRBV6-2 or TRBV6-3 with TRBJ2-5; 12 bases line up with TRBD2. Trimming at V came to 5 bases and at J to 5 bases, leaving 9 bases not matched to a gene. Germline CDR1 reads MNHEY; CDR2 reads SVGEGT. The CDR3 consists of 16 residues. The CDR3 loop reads CASSRGTSGRSETQYF. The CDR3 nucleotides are TGTGCCAGCAGTCGGGGGACTAGCGGGCGGTCGGAGACCCAGTACTTC.

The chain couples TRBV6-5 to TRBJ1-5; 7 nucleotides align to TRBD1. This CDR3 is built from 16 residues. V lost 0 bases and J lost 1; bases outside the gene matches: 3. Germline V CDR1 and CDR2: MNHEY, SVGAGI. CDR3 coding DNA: TGTGCCAGCAGTTACTCAGGGGGCTCGAGCAATCAGCCCCAGCATTTT. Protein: CASSYSGGSSNQPQHF.

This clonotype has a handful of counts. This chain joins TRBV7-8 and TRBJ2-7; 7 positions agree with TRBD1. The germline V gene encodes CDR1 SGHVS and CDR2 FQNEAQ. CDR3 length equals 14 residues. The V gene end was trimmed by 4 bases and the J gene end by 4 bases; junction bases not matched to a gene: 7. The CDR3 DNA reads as TGTGCCAGCAGCTATGACAGGGCCAAGTACGAGCAGTACTTC. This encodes CASSYDRAKYEQYF.

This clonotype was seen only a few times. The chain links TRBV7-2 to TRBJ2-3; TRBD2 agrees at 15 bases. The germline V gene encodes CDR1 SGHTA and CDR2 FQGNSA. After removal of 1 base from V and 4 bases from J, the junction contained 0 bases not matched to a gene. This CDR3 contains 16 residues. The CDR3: CASSLGTSGRADTQYF. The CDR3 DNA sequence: TGTGCCAGCAGCTTAGGGACTAGCGGGAGGGCAGATACGCAGTATTTT.

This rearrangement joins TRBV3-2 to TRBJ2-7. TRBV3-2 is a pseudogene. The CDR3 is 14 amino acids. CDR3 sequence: CASSQEELTYEQYV. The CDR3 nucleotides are TGTGCCAGCAGCCAAGAGGAGCTAACCTACGAGCAGTACGTC.

CDR3 DNA: TGTGCCACCAGCAGAGATCGGGGGCTGGAGACCCAGTACTTC. Translation gives CATSRDRGLETQYF. This rearrangement joins TRBV15 to TRBJ2-5; D may correspond to TRBD1 or TRBD2 (6 bases each). The CDR3 sequence is 14 residues long. Trimming left V 0 bases short and J 5 bases short, with 10 bases between. The germline V gene has CDR1 LNHNV and CDR2 YYDKDF (reference sequence).

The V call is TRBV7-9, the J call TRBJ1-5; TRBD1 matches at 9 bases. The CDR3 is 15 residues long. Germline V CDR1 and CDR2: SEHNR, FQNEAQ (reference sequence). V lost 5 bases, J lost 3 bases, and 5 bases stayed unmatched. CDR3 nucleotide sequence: TGTGCCAGCAGCCCGGGACAGGGCGTCAATCAGCCCCAGCATTTT. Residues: CASSPGQGVNQPQHF.

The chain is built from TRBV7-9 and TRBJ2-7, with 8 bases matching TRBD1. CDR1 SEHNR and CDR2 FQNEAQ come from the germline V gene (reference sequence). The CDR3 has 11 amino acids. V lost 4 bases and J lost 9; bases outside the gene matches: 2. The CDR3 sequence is CASSSGQVQYV. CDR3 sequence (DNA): TGTGCCAGCAGCTCGGGACAGGTGCAGTACGTC.

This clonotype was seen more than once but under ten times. The CDR3 sequence: CSARTTGPGNTIYF. DNA for the CDR3: TGCAGTGCTAGAACGACAGGGCCTGGAAACACCATATATTTT. The gene calls are TRBV20-1 and TRBJ1-3; 7 bases agree with TRBD1. The CDR3 covers 14 residues. Germline-derived CDR1 and CDR2 are DFQATT and SNEGSKA (reference sequence). J was trimmed by 2 bases and V by 2 bases; bases with no gene match: 3.

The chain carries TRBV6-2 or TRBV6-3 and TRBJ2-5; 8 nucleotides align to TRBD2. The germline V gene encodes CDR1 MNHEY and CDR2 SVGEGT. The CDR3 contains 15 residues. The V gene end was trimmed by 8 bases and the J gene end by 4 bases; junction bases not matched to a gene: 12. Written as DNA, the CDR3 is TGTGCCAGCTACCCCGCCGGGACTAGAGGAGAGACCCAGTACTTC. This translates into CASYPAGTRGETQYF.

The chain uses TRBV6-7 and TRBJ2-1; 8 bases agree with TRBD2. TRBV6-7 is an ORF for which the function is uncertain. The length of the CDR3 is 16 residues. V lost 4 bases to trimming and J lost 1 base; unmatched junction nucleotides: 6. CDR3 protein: CASSLKRERSYNEQFF. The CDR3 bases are TGTGCCAGCAGTTTAAAGCGGGAGAGGTCCTACAATGAGCAGTTCTTC.

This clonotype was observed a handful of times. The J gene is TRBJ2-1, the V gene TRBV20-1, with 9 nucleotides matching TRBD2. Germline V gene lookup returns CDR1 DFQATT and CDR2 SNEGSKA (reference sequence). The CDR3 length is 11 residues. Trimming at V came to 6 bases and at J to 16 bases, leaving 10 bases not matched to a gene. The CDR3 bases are TGCAGTGCAGAGATGGGACTAGCTTATTTCTTC. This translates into CSAEMGLAYFF.

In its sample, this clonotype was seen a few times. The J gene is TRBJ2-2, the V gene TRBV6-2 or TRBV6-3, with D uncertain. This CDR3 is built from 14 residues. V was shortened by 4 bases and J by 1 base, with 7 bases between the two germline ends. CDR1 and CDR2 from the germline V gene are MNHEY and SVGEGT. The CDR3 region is CASSLSKNTGELFF. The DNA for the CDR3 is TGTGCCAGCAGTTTGAGCAAGAACACCGGGGAGCTGTTTTTT.

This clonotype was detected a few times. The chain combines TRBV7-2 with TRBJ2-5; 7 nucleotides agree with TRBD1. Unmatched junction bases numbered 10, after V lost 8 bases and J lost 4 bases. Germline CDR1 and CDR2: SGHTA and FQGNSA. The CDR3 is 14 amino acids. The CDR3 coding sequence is TGTGCCAGCGGGGTAGGGGGCCTCGGAGAGACCCAGTACTTC. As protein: CASGVGGLGETQYF.

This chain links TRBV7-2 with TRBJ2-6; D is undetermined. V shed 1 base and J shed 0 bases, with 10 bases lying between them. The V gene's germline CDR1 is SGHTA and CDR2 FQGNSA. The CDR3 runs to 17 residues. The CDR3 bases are TGTGCCAGCAGCTTAGGGAGAGGCCTCTCTGGGGCCAACGTCCTGACTTTC. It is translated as CASSLGRGLSGANVLTF.

As DNA, the CDR3 is TGTGCCAGCTCGGACTGGGGGAATGAGCAGTTCTTC. Translation gives CASSDWGNEQFF. The genes are TRBV5-6 and TRBJ2-1; the D call may be TRBD1 or TRBD2 (5 bases each). The CDR3 totals 12 residues. The ends were cut back, 7 bases at V and 7 bases at J, with 12 bases in the middle. Per the germline V gene, CDR1 is SGHDT and CDR2 is YYEEEE.

CDR3 nucleotide sequence: TGCAGTGCTAGCCTCGGACTAGCGATTAGCACAGATACGCAGTATTTT. It encodes CSASLGLAISTDTQYF. This chain links TRBV20-1 with TRBJ2-3; 9 nucleotides match TRBD2. The junction had 7 bases not matched to a gene; V was cut back by 3 bases and J by 0 bases. Germline V CDR1 and CDR2: DFQATT, SNEGSKA (reference sequence). The CDR3 runs to 16 residues.

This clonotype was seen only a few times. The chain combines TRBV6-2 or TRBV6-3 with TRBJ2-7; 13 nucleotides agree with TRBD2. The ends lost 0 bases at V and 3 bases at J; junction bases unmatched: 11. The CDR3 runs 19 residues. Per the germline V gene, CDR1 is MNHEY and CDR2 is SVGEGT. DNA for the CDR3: TGTGCCAGCAGTTACTCGGAATCCTCGGGACTAGCGGGACACTACGAGCAGTACGTC. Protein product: CASSYSESSGLAGHYEQYV.

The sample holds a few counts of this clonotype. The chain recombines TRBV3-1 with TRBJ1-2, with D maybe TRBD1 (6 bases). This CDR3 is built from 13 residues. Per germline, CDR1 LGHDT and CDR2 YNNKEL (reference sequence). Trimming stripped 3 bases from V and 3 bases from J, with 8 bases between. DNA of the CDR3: TGTGCCAGCAGCCACCACAGGGACTATGGCTACACCTTC. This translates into CASSHHRDYGYTF.

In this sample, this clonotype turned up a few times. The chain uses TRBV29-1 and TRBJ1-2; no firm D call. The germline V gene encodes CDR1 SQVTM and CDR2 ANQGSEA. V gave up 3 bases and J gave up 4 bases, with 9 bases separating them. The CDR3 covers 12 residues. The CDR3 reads CSVEVSIYGYTF. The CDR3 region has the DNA TGCAGCGTTGAGGTCAGCATCTATGGCTACACCTTC.

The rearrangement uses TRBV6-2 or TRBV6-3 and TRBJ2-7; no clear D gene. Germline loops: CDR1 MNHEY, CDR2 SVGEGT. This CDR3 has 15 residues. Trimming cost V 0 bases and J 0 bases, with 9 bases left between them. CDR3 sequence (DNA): TGTGCCAGCAGTTACTCAGGCCCCAACTCCTACGAGCAGTACTTC. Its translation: CASSYSGPNSYEQYF.

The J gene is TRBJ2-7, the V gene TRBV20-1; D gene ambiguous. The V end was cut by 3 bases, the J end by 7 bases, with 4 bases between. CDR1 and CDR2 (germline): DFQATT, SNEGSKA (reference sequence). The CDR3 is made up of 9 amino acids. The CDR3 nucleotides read TGCAGTGCTAGGGGAGAGCAGTACGTC. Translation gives CSARGEQYV.